The sequence of this TCR beta chain was determined in a study of blood T cell repertoires in COVID-19. Study information: Collection of acute and convalescent COVID-19 samples took place in the United States, Italy and Spain.

Patients in Seattle were enrolled during active infection, then followed longitudinally. In the original processing: Amplification of reference gene primers provided the estimated nucleated cell counts. TCRdb keeps only in-frame clones here, not all; method: immunoSEQ multiplex PCR. Clone size and V and J calls were adopted from that table, with D and trimming inferred from the DNA. The sample yields a few hundred thousand clones, nearly 90% seen once. Germline values: CDR1 LNHDA, CDR2 SQIVND (reference sequence). The ends lost 3 bases at V and 4 bases at J; junction bases unmatched: 8. This CDR3 comprises 16 residues. This clone was observed a handful of times.

The genes are TRBV19 and TRBJ2-3; 9 nucleotides align to TRBD1. Sequenced material: peripheral blood. This receptor was obtained from a man aged 50 or older with COVID-19, enrolled during active disease. The CDR3 loop is CASSISGQGLADTQYF. The CDR3 DNA reads TGTGCCAGTAGTATCTCTGGACAGGGGCTTGCAGATACGCAGTATTTT.